This record covers a single T cell receptor (beta chain). Its antigen is not known. The entry originates in a study of T cells in Graves' hyperthyroidism and ophthalmopathy. Whole-study findings and limits: Median prediction lead before ophthalmopathy onset was 5.5 to 7 months with the model.

TCR beta CDR3 regions were amplified from RNA transcripts. Initially, a first-round RT-PCR of the TCR CDR3 employed the HTBI primer set. TCRdb recomputed calls from the multiplex PCR reads with MiXCR, one row per CDR3 protein. The sample lists roughly 300,000 distinct CDR3 sequences, 20% to 25% occurring once. Sequenced sample: blood. The receptor comes from a woman aged 45 to 65 with Graves' hyperthyroidism.

Here the CDR3 DNA reads TGTGCCAGCAGCACCCGGACTAGCGGGGGGTACCAAGAGACCCAGTACTTC. Protein product: CASSTRTSGGYQETQYF. The chain is built from TRBV9 and TRBJ2-5, with 14 bases fitting TRBD2. The CDR3 contains 17 residues. V was pared by 4 bases and J by 0 bases, with 5 bases of the junction left unmatched. Germline V lookup: CDR1 SGDLS, CDR2 YYNGEE.